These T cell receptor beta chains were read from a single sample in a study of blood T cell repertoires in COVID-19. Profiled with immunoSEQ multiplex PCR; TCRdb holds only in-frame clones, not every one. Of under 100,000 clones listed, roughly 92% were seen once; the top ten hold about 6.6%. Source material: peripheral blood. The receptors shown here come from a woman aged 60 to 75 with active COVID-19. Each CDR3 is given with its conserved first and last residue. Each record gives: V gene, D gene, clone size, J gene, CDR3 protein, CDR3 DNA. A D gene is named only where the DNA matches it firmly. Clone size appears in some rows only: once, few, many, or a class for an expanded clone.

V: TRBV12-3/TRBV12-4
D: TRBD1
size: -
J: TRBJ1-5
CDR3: CASSRTGRQPQHF
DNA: TGTGCCAGCAGCCGGACAGGGCGCCAGCCCCAGCATTTT

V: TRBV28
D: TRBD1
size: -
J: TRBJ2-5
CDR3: CASRTGQGGETQYF
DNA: TGTGCCAGCAGGACCGGACAGGGCGGGGAGACCCAGTACTTC

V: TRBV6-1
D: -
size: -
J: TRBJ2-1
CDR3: CASSEEWRDYEQFF
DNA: TGTGCCAGCAGTGAAGAGTGGCGGGACTATGAGCAGTTCTTC

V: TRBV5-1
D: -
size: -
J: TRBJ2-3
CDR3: CASSLSRVDTQYF
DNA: TGCGCCAGCAGCTTGTCCAGGGTCGATACGCAGTATTTT

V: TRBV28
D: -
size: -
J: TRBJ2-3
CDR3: CASRGGPADTQYF
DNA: TGTGCCAGCAGAGGTGGGCCCGCAGATACGCAGTATTTT

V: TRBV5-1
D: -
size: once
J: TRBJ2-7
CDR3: CASSLGEQGRHEQYF
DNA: TGCGCCAGCAGCTTGGGGGAACAGGGACGCCACGAGCAGTACTTC

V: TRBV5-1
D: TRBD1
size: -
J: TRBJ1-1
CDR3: CASSQGQGKANTEAFF
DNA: TGCGCCAGCAGCCAAGGACAGGGAAAGGCGAACACTGAAGCTTTCTTT

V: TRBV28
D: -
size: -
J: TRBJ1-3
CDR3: CASRAGGTSGNTIYF
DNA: TGTGCCAGCCGGGCCGGGGGAACCTCTGGAAACACCATATATTTT

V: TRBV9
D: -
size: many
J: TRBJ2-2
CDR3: CASSPRQVVGELFF
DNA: TGTGCCAGCAGCCCACGACAGGTGGTCGGGGAGCTGTTTTTT

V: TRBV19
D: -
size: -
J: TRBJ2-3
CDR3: CASSILDTQYF
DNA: TGTGCCAGTAGTATCTTAGATACGCAGTATTTT

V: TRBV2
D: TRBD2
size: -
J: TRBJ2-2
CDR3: CASSLAGGWGELFF
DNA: TGTGCCAGCAGTCTCGCGGGGGGATGGGGGGAGCTGTTTTTT

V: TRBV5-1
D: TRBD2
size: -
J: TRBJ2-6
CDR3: CASGRTGTSDVSGANVLTF
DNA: TGCGCCAGCGGACGAACCGGGACTAGCGACGTCTCTGGGGCCAACGTCCTGACTTTC

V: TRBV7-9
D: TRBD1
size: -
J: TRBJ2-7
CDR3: CASSMGQQPYEQYF
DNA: TGTGCCAGCAGCATGGGACAGCAGCCCTACGAGCAGTACTTC

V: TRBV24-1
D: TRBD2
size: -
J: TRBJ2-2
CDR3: CATSDLRASGSSGELFF
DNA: TGTGCCACCAGTGATTTGCGGGCTAGCGGGAGTTCCGGGGAGCTGTTTTTT

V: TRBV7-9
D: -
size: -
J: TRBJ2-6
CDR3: CASSSSRGANVLTF
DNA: TGTGCCAGCAGTTCGTCGAGAGGGGCCAACGTCCTGACTTTC

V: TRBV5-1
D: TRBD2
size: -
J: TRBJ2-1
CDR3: CASIPGTSGYNEQFF
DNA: TGCGCCAGCATCCCCGGGACTAGCGGTTACAATGAGCAGTTCTTC

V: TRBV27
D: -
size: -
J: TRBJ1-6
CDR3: CASSPSPPGAVGIPLHF
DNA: TGTGCCAGCAGTCCTAGCCCCCCAGGGGCGGTTGGGATACCCCTCCACTTT

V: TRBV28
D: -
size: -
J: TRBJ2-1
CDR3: CASLGVPLYNEQFF
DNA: TGTGCCAGCCTAGGGGTTCCCTTATACAATGAGCAGTTCTTC

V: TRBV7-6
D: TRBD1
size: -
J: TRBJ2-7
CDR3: CASSLGGQGTYEQYF
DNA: TGTGCCAGCAGCTTAGGAGGACAGGGCACCTACGAGCAGTACTTC

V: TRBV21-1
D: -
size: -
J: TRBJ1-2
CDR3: CASSTPPLGSYGYTF
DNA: TGTGCCAGCAGCACCCCACCTCTCGGGAGCTATGGCTACACCTTC

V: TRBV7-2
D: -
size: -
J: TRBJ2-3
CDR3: CASSLGVGRFDTQYF
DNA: TGTGCCAGCAGCTTAGGGGTCGGGAGATTTGATACGCAGTATTTT

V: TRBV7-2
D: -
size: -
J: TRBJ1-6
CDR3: CASSLGAGRGSPLHF
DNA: TGTGCCAGCAGCTTAGGGGCGGGAAGGGGATCACCCCTCCACTTT

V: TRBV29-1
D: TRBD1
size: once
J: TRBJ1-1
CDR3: CSVTDRGNPAGIEAFF
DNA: TGCAGCGTGACTGACAGGGGGAACCCTGCCGGAATTGAAGCTTTCTTT

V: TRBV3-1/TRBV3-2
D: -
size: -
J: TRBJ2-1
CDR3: CASSQNAGEQFF
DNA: TGTGCCAGCAGCCAAAACGCAGGAGAGCAGTTCTTC

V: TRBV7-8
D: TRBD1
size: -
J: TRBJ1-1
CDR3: CASSMTGGNTEAFF
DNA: TGTGCCAGCAGCATGACAGGGGGCAACACTGAAGCTTTCTTT

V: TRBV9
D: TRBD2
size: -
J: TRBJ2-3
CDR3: CASSPGGGNTDTQYF
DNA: TGTGCCAGCAGCCCCGGGGGGGGAAACACAGATACGCAGTATTTT

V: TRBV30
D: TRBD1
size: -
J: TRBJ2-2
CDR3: CAWRGTAVYTGELFF
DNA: TGTGCCTGGAGGGGGACAGCCGTTTACACCGGGGAGCTGTTTTTT

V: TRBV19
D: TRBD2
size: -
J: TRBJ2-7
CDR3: CASSGRPSYEQYF
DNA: TGTGCCAGTAGCGGGAGGCCCTCCTACGAGCAGTACTTC

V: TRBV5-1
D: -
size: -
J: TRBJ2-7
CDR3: CASSLVVSSYEQYF
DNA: TGCGCCAGCAGCTTGGTAGTTAGCTCCTACGAGCAGTACTTC